The following is a TCR beta chain sequence with its context. Its target is unknown. Unique-molecular-identifier-tagged TCR beta cDNA libraries were used. MiXCR was run by TCRdb on the PCR reads, yielding one entry per CDR3 protein. This table has around 700,000 distinct CDR3 sequences, approximately 59% appearing once. This entry is derived from a study of post-analysis software for immune sequencing data. CDR1 and CDR2 from the germline V gene are MNHEY and SVGEGT. Trimming cost V 2 bases and J 1 base; bases outside gene matches: 13. The CDR3 has 18 residues. Findings of the study overall: When the samples were clustered directly with F measure, those that had been prepared in the same batch showed strong co-clustering. Controls' normalized Chao1 diversity significantly exceeded that of multiple sclerosis patients. Elevated frequency relative to controls characterized several TRBV segments in patients, TRBV5-6, TRBV5-1 and TRBV20-1 among them.

This sequence was found in a girl under 10 years old with multiple sclerosis. Sequenced input: blood. J is TRBJ1-1 and V is TRBV6-2 or TRBV6-3, with 7 bases lining up with TRBD1. The CDR3 DNA reads as TGTGCCAGCAGTTACGAACTTGATACCGGGACAGAGAACACTGAAGCTTTCTTT. As protein: CASSYELDTGTENTEAFF.